This TCR beta chain was obtained from a study of human T cells and chemical hapten exposure (dated by TCRdb to the early 2020s). Study-level background: For sensitization, 2% DPC in acetone was applied to an approximately 2 cm by approximately 2 cm area of upper inner arm skin. Blood was sampled from patients pre-sensitization (week 0) and at 2, 6 and about 24 weeks after DPC sensitization. Roughly 30 alopecia patients provided blood for TCR sequencing at one to four time points (pre-sensitization, 2, 6 and 24 weeks). Throughout the study period of around 24 weeks, patients also received therapeutic DPC doses to the scalp every week. Alopecia areata with under or over 50% scalp involvement, alopecia totalis and alopecia universalis were represented in the patient cohort, which was mostly female. Libraries were pooled for sequencing, and variation in per-sample TCR yields was attributed mainly to small differences in library volumes within the pool. Peripheral blood TCR repertoire changes were tracked in vivo in alopecia patients during primary and secondary sensitization to the hapten diphenylcyclopropenone (DPC). Patch testing on the upper back used Finn chambers containing 0.01% DPC, with scoring done after 6 days according to International Contact Dermatitis Research Group standards. The full study reports these points: No change with DPC sensitization was found in the number of TCRs above 1 in 1000 frequency, and no evidence of global repertoire structure alterations was found. Expanded TCRs formed significantly more large CDR3 similarity clusters than pre-sensitization or healthy control sets, consistent with antigen-driven responses. Repeated subsampling changed both the strength of the expansion versus patch-test correlation and the threshold at which the correlation became significant. All patients had alopecia, a presumed autoimmune disease, so their immune response might differ from that of healthy individuals. Patch test score was positively correlated with the number of PT1 expanded TCRs, with significance at thresholds 8, 16 and 32 but not at 4.

The sample holds many counts of this clonotype. Its specific antigen is unknown. No much larger clone is present one base from it, and per-base qualities are unavailable. Libraries were made using RACE. The instrument was a NextSeq 500. During library preparation, unique molecular identifiers were attached to individual cDNA molecules so that TCRs could be counted quantitatively and reproducibly. Each blood RNA sample was used to sequence both TCR alpha and TCR beta chains. In the paper's pipeline: The median number of TCRs per sample was roughly 94,000, ranging from 23,224 to 690,600. V, J and CDR3 annotation of the TCR reads was performed with the Decombinator software suite. For PS versus PT1 abundance plots, all samples were subsampled to the same number of TCRs (28,000). Expanded TCRs were defined as absent before sensitization and observed at least eight times at the 2-week time point. In TCRdb, the public reads were trimmed at Q25 with fastp and aligned with MiXCR, with productive beta chains retained. Each entry merges the rows of one CDR3 protein and shows their most common DNA and genes. The V and J calls were not made by the authors but by TCRdb's processing. Across this sample there are fewer than 130,000 distinct CDR3 sequences, with approximately 10% seen only once. The leading ten clones occupy around 3.6% of the sample.

This specimen's time point label, interpreted: patch test 1, 2 weeks after DPC sensitization. The treatment or condition label corresponds to: therapeutic diphenylcyclopropenone sensitization with weekly scalp DPC. At every patch-test visit, the blood draw took place before the patch test was put on. Patients were considered eligible if aged 18 to 70, diagnosed with alopecia and deemed suitable for DPC therapy, and patients were excluded if pregnant. Total RNA was isolated from unfractionated whole blood collected in Tempus Blood RNA tubes. The germline V gene (reference sequence) yields MNHNY for CDR1 and SVGAGI for CDR2. Trimming accounts for 5 bases at V and 0 bases at J, while the number of junction bases matched to no gene is 6. Inclusive of the bounding cysteine and phenylalanine, the CDR3 is 16 residues long. Solely the CDR3 DNA is kept, with 48 bases framed from the first base.

The chain employs TRBV6-6 and TRBJ1-5; 8 central nucleotides agree with TRBD1. The sample consisted of whole blood, taken in connection with sensitization to the hapten diphenylcyclopropenone (DPC). This clonotype was sampled from a woman in her forties with alopecia areata. Some clones in this sample may be carry-over from other donors' samples. The CDR3 reads CASSLPGQDSNQPQHF. The DNA sequence follows: TGTGCCAGCAGTCTACCGGGACAGGATAGCAATCAGCCCCAGCATTTT.